One T cell receptor (beta chain) is described in this entry. V lost 1 base, J lost 4 bases, and 8 bases stayed unmatched. Germline values: CDR1 MGHRA, CDR2 YSYEKL. This CDR3 has 17 amino acids. The sample originates from a study of blood T cell repertoires in COVID-19. Sequencing was performed with immunoSEQ multiplex PCR; in TCRdb, only in-frame clones are kept and a portion is missing. Of tens of thousands of clones listed, roughly four fifths were seen once; the top ten hold more than 10%. This sequence was found in a human donor in a cohort sampled during active COVID-19. This rearrangement joins TRBV4-1 to TRBJ2-1; 9 bases map to TRBD1. The specimen was peripheral blood. The CDR3 sequence: CASSQVGLGQGYNEQFF. CDR3 nucleotide sequence: TGCGCCAGCAGCCAAGTAGGGTTGGGACAGGGTTACAATGAGCAGTTCTTC.